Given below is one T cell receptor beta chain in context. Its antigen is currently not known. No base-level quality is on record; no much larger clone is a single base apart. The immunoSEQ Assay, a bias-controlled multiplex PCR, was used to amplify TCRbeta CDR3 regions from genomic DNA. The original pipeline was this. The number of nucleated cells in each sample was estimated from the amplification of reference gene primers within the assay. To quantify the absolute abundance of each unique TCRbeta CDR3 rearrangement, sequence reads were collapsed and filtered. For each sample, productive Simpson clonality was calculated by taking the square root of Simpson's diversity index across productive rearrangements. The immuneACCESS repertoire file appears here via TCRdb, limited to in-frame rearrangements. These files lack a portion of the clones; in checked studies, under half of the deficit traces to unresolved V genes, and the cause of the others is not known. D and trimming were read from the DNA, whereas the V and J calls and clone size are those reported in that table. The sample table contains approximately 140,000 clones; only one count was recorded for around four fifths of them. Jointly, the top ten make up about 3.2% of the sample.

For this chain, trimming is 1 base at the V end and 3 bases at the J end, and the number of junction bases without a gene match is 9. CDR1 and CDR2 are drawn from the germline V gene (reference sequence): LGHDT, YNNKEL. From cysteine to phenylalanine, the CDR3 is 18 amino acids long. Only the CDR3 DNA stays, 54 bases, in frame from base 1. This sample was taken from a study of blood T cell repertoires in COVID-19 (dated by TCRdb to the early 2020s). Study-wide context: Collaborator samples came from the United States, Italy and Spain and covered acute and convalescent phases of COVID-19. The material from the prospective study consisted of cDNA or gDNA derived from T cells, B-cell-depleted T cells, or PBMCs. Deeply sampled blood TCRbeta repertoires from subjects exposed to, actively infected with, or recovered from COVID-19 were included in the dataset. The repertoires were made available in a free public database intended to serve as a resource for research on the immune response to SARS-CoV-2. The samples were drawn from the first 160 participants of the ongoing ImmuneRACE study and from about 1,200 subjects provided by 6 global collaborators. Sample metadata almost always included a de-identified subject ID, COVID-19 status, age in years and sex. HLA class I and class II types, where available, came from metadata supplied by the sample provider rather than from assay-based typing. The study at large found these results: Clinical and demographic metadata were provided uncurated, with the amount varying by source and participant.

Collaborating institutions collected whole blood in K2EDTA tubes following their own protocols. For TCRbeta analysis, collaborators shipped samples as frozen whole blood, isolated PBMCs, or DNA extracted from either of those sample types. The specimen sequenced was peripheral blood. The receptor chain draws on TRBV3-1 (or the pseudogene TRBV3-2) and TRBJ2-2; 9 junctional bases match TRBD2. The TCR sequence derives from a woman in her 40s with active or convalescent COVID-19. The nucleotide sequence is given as TGTGCCAGCAGCCAAGGGCGATGGACTAGCGAGGACACCGGGGAGCTGTTTTTT. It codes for CASSQGRWTSEDTGELFF.